This T cell receptor (beta chain) was obtained from a study of T cell responses to AZD1222 COVID-19 vaccine (dated by TCRdb to the early 2020s). Regarding the complete study: AZD1222 recipients given second doses at about 4 weeks or at about 12 weeks were pooled, since spike-specific TCR depth and breadth were not found to differ between the two schedules. TCR sequencing was performed for some 250 trial participants, of whom some 200 were given two doses of AZD1222 and around 25 were given two doses of MenACWY control vaccine. Trial participants were enrolled by age into subgroups of 18-55, 56-69 and 70-plus years, and around 150, 28 and 57 TCR-sequenced participants, respectively, were included in these subgroups.

Concerning this clone: Its recognized antigen is unknown. Base qualities were left out, and no much larger clone turns up one base away.

The research as a whole found: Most participants were white British and females outnumbered males, and the authors suggested that clonal diversity may have been underestimated. Conclusions about previously exposed vaccinees are limited because only a handful of AZD1222 recipients were SARS-CoV-2 seropositive at baseline. After two AZD1222 doses, spike-specific TCR breadth and depth were significantly higher than at day 0 and than in MenACWY recipients. Because no day 14 peak-response samples were available, repertoires were characterized only after the peak T cell response. Reportedly, almost half of the unique spike-specific TCRs recognized epitopes lying outside the regions that are mutated in the B.1.351 and B.1.1.7 variants. In the small 56-69-year group, the increase in depth fell short of significance, most likely because of low power. The vaccine-associated CD4 TCRs covered the entire spike protein, and the dominant responses fell in regions 160-218 and 743-854.

The sample's time point label, decoded: baseline before first vaccination. Samples from vaccinated people were obtained from the UK trials COV001 and COV002, which included a single-blind randomized controlled phase 2/3 trial of AZD1222 (ChAdOx1 nCoV-19) in healthy adults. For TCRbeta chain sequencing, PBMC samples were collected from trial participants at day 0 and at day 28 after the second dose. The CDR3 regions of human TCRbeta chains were analyzed by immunosequencing. In the paper's pipeline: Repertoire TCRs were checked for matches against a reference library of SARS-CoV-2-specific TCRs that had been generated using the MIRA antigen-specificity platform. Breadth was defined as the fraction of unique TCRs that were SARS-CoV-2-associated, and depth was defined as the fraction of total T cells that were SARS-CoV-2-associated. Using the MIRA data, each spike-specific TCR was assigned both to the spike region to which the TCR was reactive and to a CD4 or CD8 class. Log10-transformed breadth and depth values were compared by one-way ANOVA with Sidak's multiple comparisons tests. TCRdb's version of the immuneACCESS table is confined to in-frame rearrangements and falls short of the full clone set. An unresolved V gene accounts for under half of the shortfall where checked; the remainder is of unknown origin. The DNA was the basis for D and trimming; V, J and clone size are from that table. Counted in this sample were 90,000 to 130,000 clones; 85% to 95% of them appeared once. 7.5% to 9% of the sample lies in the top ten.

This receptor was obtained from an adult in good health. Sequences were derived from peripheral blood, sampled on day 0 of AZD1222 vaccination.

DNA sequence: TGTGCCAGCAGCCCCCATGTAGCGGGGGGGCAAGAGACCCAGTACTTC. This is translated as CASSPHVAGGQETQYF. The receptor chain draws on TRBV11-3 and TRBJ2-5; 11 central nucleotides agree with TRBD2. In the germline V gene, CDR1 corresponds to SGHNT and CDR2 to YENEEA. The CDR3 runs 16 amino acids, cysteine and phenylalanine included. Only CDR3 DNA remains: 48 bases, in frame from the first base. Germline trimming amounts to 5 bases on V and 2 bases on J, with 7 as the count of junction bases outside the gene matches.